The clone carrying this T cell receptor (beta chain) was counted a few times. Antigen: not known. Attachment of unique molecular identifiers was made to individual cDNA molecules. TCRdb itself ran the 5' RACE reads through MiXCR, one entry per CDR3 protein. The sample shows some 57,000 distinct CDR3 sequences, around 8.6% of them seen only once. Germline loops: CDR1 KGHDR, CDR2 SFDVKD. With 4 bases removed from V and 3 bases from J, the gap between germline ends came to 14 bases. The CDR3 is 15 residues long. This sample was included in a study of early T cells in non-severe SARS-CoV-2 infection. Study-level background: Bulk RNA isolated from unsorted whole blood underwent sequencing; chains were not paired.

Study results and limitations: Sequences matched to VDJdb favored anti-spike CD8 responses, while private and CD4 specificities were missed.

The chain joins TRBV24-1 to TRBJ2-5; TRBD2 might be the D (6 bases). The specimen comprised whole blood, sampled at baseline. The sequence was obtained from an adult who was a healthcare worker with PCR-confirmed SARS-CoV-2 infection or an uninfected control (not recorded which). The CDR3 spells CATSDPAGGKETQYF. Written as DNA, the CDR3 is TGTGCCACCAGTGACCCCGCTGGCGGGAAAGAGACCCAGTACTTC.